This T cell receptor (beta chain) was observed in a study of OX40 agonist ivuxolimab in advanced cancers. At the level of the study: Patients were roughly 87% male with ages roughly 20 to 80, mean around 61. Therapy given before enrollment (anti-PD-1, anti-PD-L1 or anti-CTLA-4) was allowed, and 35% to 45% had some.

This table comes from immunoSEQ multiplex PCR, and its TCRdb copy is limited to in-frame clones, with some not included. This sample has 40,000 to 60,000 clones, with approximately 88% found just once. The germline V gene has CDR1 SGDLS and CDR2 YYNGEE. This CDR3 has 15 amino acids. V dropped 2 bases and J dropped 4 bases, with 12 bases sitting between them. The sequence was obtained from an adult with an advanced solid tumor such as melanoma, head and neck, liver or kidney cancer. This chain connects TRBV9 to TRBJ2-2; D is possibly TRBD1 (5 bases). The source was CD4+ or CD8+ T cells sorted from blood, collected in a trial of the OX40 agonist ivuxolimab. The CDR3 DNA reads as TGTGCCAGCAGCGTCTCAGGACAACCCACCGGGGAGCTGTTTTTT. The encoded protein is CASSVSGQPTGELFF.